The 26 T cell receptor beta chains below come from one sample, sequenced in a study of blood T cell repertoires in COVID-19. Sequenced by immunoSEQ multiplex PCR; TCRdb stores in-frame clones only, minus some. Of about 180,000 clones listed, about 90% are singletons. Material: PBMCs or T cells enriched from blood (not recorded which). These receptors were taken from a human donor with acute COVID-19. The donor label of this sample is uncertain.

The chain uses TRBV6-2 or TRBV6-3 and TRBJ1-2; 7 bases map to TRBD1. The V gene's germline CDR1 is MNHEY and CDR2 SVGEGT. V gave up 4 bases and J gave up 5 bases; unmatched junction bases: 1. The CDR3 totals 12 residues. The CDR3 DNA is TGTGCCAGCAGTTCACAGGGGTATGGCTACACCTTC. Its translation: CASSSQGYGYTF.

The count of this clone is one. The V call is TRBV7-3, the J call TRBJ2-1, with 8 bases fitting TRBD2. The CDR3 runs to 15 residues. The V gene's germline CDR1 is SGHTA and CDR2 FQGTGA. V was pared by 1 base and J by 7 bases, with 6 bases of the junction left unmatched. The chain's CDR3 is CASSLMASGRNEQFF. The CDR3 region has the DNA TGTGCCAGCAGCTTAATGGCTAGCGGGCGAAATGAGCAGTTCTTC.

The CDR3 nucleotides are TGCGCCAGCAGCTTGCAGGGCAGCACAGATACGCAGTATTTT. It is translated as CASSLQGSTDTQYF. V and J are TRBV5-1 and TRBJ2-3; tentatively, D is TRBD1 (5 bases). V lost 1 base and J lost 0, with 6 bases in between. The CDR3 runs to 14 residues. CDR1 is SGHRS and CDR2 is YFSETQ in the germline V gene.

The gene calls are TRBV29-1 and TRBJ2-2, with TRBD1 identical over 7 bases. This CDR3 is built from 16 residues. Trimming took 5 bases from V and 0 from J; bases not matched to a gene: 9. From germline, CDR1 is SQVTM and CDR2 ANQGSEA. CDR3 sequence: CSVRQGTSSNTGELFF. The DNA of the CDR3 is TGCAGCGTTAGACAGGGAACCTCATCGAACACCGGGGAGCTGTTTTTT.

The chain carries TRBV2 and TRBJ2-1, with D possibly TRBD2 on 5 matching bases. The germline gives CDR1 SNHLY, CDR2 FYNNEI. The CDR3 has 13 residues. V was cut by 4 bases and J by 6 bases, with 10 bases left in between. Written as DNA, the CDR3 is TGTGCCAGCAGTGGTTTTGGACTCAATGAGCAGTTCTTC. It yields the protein CASSGFGLNEQFF.

The gene calls are TRBV2 and TRBJ1-2, with D tentatively TRBD1 (5 bases). CDR3 length: 18 residues. Germline lookup yields CDR1 SNHLY and CDR2 FYNNEI. The ends were cut back, 8 bases at V and 0 bases at J, with 25 bases in the middle. The CDR3 coding sequence is TGTGCCAGCTCTGGGTCGGGACTGACGTCCGACTCTAACTATGGCTACACCTTC. Amino acids: CASSGSGLTSDSNYGYTF. The full variable domain, completed using reference TRBV2 and TRBJ1-2, is EPEVTQTPSHQVTQMGQEVILRCVPISNHLYFYWYRQILGQKVEFLVSFYNNEISEKSEIFDDQFSVERPDGSNFTLKIRSTKLEDSAMYFCASSGSGLTSDSNYGYTFGSGTRLTVV.

The chain recombines TRBV13 with TRBJ2-7, with D possibly TRBD2 on 5 matching bases. Germline loops: CDR1 PRHDT, CDR2 FYEKMQ (reference sequence). This CDR3 has 15 amino acids. V lost 5 bases and J lost 0, with 14 bases in between. The CDR3: CASSTQLVSSYEQYF. The CDR3 nucleotides read TGTGCCAGCAGCACACAACTAGTGAGCTCCTACGAGCAGTACTTC. The entire variable domain, with the rest obtained from reference TRBV13 and TRBJ2-7, is as follows: AAGVIQSPRHLIKEKRETATLKCYPIPRHDTVYWYQQGPGQDPQFLISFYEKMQSDKGSIPDRFSAQQFSDYHSELNMSSLELGDSALYFCASSTQLVSSYEQYFGPGTRLTVT.

This clone was seen a handful of times. The V and J genes are TRBV6-4 and TRBJ1-6, with 8 bases fitting TRBD1. With 2 bases clipped from V and 7 bases from J, the junction kept 4 bases outside the gene matches. Germline CDR1 reads MRHNA; CDR2 reads SNTAGT. The CDR3 sequence is 15 residues long. DNA for the CDR3: TGTGCCAGCAGTGACCAGCCAGGGGGCAATTCACCCCTCCACTTT. Translating gives CASSDQPGGNSPLHF.

CDR3 DNA: TGTGCCAGCAGTGAGATCGGGGGGTCCTACGAGCAGTACTTC. This encodes CASSEIGGSYEQYF. This chain connects TRBV6-1 to TRBJ2-7; 7 bases match TRBD2. The J segment lost 1 base and the V segment lost 3 bases, leaving 3 bases of the junction unmatched. The CDR3 spans 14 residues. Germline assignment: CDR1 MNHNS and CDR2 SASEGT.

With regard to this clone: Other DNA variants within this sample encode the same CDR3. The chain employs TRBV7-2 and TRBJ2-7; D possibly corresponds to TRBD1 (7 bases). Germline CDR1 SGHTA, CDR2 FQGNSA. V was trimmed by 1 base and J by 4 bases, leaving 11 bases between them. The CDR3 runs 14 residues. The CDR3 here is CASSLGQGGYEQYF. CDR3 nucleotide sequence: TGTGCCAGCAGCTTAGGCCAGGGGGGTTACGAGCAGTACTTC.

This rearrangement joins TRBV27 to TRBJ1-1; D gene uncertain. CDR3 length equals 13 residues. The V gene's germline CDR1 is MNHEY and CDR2 SMNVEV (reference sequence). Trimming left V 4 bases short and J 3 bases short, with 9 bases between. CDR3 residues: CASSWAPYTEAFF. In DNA, the CDR3 is TGTGCCAGCAGTTGGGCCCCGTACACTGAAGCTTTCTTT.

The chain has TRBV6-4 and TRBJ2-2; TRBD1 might be the D (6 bases). V was pared by 6 bases and J by 4 bases, with 18 bases between. Germline V gene data show CDR1 as MRHNA and CDR2 as SNTAGT. The CDR3 covers 16 residues. CDR3: CASRVPTGRVTGELFF. The CDR3 nucleotides are TGTGCCAGCAGAGTCCCCACAGGGCGGGTCACCGGGGAGCTGTTTTTT.

This clone appeared a single time. The J gene is TRBJ1-5, the V gene TRBV6-6; D is ambiguous. The CDR3 has 14 residues. Germline-derived CDR1 and CDR2 are MNHNY and SVGAGI (reference sequence). Trimming pared 5 bases from V and 4 bases from J, leaving 12 bases between. The CDR3 sequence: CASSGSGMNQPQHF. CDR3 DNA sequence: TGTGCCAGCAGTGGGAGCGGGATGAATCAGCCCCAGCATTTT.

The chain links TRBV7-2 to TRBJ2-3; TRBD2 matches at 12 bases. Germline CDR1 SGHTA, CDR2 FQGNSA. V lost 3 bases, J lost 6 bases, and 1 base stayed unmatched. The CDR3 is 14 amino acids. CDR3 sequence: CASSFGTSGDTQYF. The CDR3 DNA is TGTGCCAGCAGCTTCGGGACTAGCGGGGATACGCAGTATTTT.

The V call is TRBV7-2, the J call TRBJ1-2, with D unclear. Trimming took off 1 base at V and 7 bases at J, with 16 bases between the two ends. CDR3 size: 15 residues. The germline gives CDR1 SGHTA, CDR2 FQGNSA. CDR3 nucleotide sequence: TGTGCCAGCAGCTTAGGTTGGAAGTTTCGGGGTGGCTACACCTTC. Translated, it gives CASSLGWKFRGGYTF.

J is TRBJ2-7 and V is TRBV12-3 or TRBV12-4; D unclear. The V end lost 1 base, the J end lost 2 bases, and 6 bases lay between the germline ends. The CDR3 totals 13 residues. The DNA of the CDR3 is TGTGCCAGCAGTTTAGATACGGCCTACGAGCAGTACTTC. This encodes CASSLDTAYEQYF.

This CDR3 reads CASSSDSISYEQYF. In DNA, the CDR3 is TGTGCCAGCAGCTCTGACTCCATCTCCTACGAGCAGTACTTC. The rearrangement uses TRBV7-2 and TRBJ2-7, with D unclear. The CDR3 has 14 residues. Germline CDR1 and CDR2: SGHTA and FQGNSA. V shed 4 bases and J shed 0 bases, with 10 bases lying between them.

The V gene is TRBV5-4, the J gene TRBJ2-3; D is possibly TRBD2 (7 bases). The germline CDR1 and CDR2 sequences are SGHNT and YYREEE (reference sequence). V lost 3 bases and J lost 2, with 13 bases in between. The CDR3 extends over 15 amino acids. CDR3 bases: TGTGCCAGCAGCTCGGGGGGCGGCTTCACAGATACGCAGTATTTT. Its translation: CASSSGGGFTDTQYF.

CDR3 loop: CASSPLAGRNTEAFF. The CDR3 DNA is TGTGCCAGCAGCCCCTTGGCGGGGAGGAACACTGAAGCTTTCTTT. V and J are TRBV7-6 and TRBJ1-1; the D is unclear. The CDR3 sequence is 15 residues long. The V end was cut by 5 bases, the J end by 1 base, with 14 bases between. The germline gives CDR1 SGHVS, CDR2 FNYEAQ.

This rearrangement joins TRBV19 to TRBJ1-1; 7 bases map to TRBD1. CDR1 and CDR2 (germline): LNHDA, SQIVND (reference sequence). The V segment lost 3 bases and the J segment 2 bases; nucleotides outside the gene matches: 9. The CDR3 is 16 amino acids. As DNA, the CDR3 is TGTGCCAGTAGTATCCCATGGCAGGGGGAAAACACTGAAGCTTTCTTT. Translated, it gives CASSIPWQGENTEAFF.

The chain employs TRBV9 and TRBJ1-6; D may be TRBD1 (6 bases). Germline CDR1 SGDLS, CDR2 YYNGEE. The germline V and J ends were trimmed by 0 bases and 0 bases, with 7 bases remaining between them. The CDR3 is 16 amino acids. As DNA, the CDR3 is TGTGCCAGCAGCGTAGGGGACAACTCCTATAATTCACCCCTCCACTTT. Residues: CASSVGDNSYNSPLHF.

The chain employs TRBV6-5 and TRBJ1-5; D unresolved. The CDR3 runs 12 residues. Germline V CDR1 and CDR2: MNHEY, SVGAGI. V was cut by 4 bases and J by 6 bases, with 7 bases left in between. The CDR3 loop reads CASSFGIQPQHF. The CDR3 nucleotides are TGTGCCAGCAGTTTCGGGATTCAGCCCCAGCATTTT.

V is TRBV3-1 (or the pseudogene TRBV3-2) and J is TRBJ1-4; tentative D call: TRBD1 (6 bases). The CDR3 extends over 15 amino acids. V was trimmed by 6 bases and J by 0 bases, leaving 11 bases between them. From germline, CDR1 is LGHDT and CDR2 YNNKEL (reference sequence). CDR3 in amino acids: CASSRTAATNEKLFF. CDR3 bases: TGTGCCAGCAGTCGGACAGCTGCAACTAATGAAAAACTGTTTTTT.

In this sample, this clone turned up once. V is TRBV18 and J is TRBJ2-3; 7 bases are shared with TRBD1. V lost 5 bases to trimming and J lost 2 bases; unmatched junction nucleotides: 4. Germline CDR1 and CDR2: KGHSH and LQKENI. There are 14 residues in the CDR3. CDR3 protein: CASSGDRNTDTQYF. Written as DNA, the CDR3 is TGTGCCAGCTCAGGGGACAGAAACACAGATACGCAGTATTTT.

The chain employs TRBV2 and TRBJ1-1, with D perhaps matching TRBD1 (5 bases). V lost 9 bases and J lost 5, with 13 bases in between. CDR3 length: 12 amino acids. Germline loops: CDR1 SNHLY, CDR2 FYNNEI. CDR3 DNA sequence: TGTGCCAGTCGGGACTCGCGGACTGAAGCTTTCTTT. Encoded protein: CASRDSRTEAFF.

V is TRBV19 and J is TRBJ2-1; TRBD2 agrees at 10 bases. The J segment lost 9 bases and the V segment lost 5 bases, leaving 4 bases of the junction unmatched. Germline assignment: CDR1 LNHDA and CDR2 SQIVND (reference sequence). This CDR3 contains 13 residues. The CDR3 loop is CASSAGLASEQFF. DNA of the CDR3: TGTGCCAGTAGTGCGGGACTAGCGTCTGAGCAGTTCTTC. Complete variable domain (other parts from reference TRBV19 and TRBJ2-1): DGGITQSPKYLFRKEGQNVTLSCEQNLNHDAMYWYRQDPGQGLRLIYYSQIVNDFQKGDIAEGYSVSREKKESFPLTVTSAQKNPTAFYLCASSAGLASEQFFGPGTRLTVL.